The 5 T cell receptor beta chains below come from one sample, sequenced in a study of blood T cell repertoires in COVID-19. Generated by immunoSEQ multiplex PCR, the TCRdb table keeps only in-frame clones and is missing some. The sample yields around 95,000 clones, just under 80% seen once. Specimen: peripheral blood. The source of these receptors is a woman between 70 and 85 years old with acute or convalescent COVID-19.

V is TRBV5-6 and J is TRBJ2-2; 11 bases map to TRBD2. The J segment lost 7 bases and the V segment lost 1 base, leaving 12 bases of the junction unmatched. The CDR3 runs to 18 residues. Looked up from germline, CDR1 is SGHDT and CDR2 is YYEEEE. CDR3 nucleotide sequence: TGTGCCAGCAGCTTGCCCATGGTAGCGGGGGGGCAAGGCGGGGAGCTGTTTTTT. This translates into CASSLPMVAGGQGGELFF. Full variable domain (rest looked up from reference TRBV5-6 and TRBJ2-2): DAGVTQSPTHLIKTRGQQVTLRCSPKSGHDTVSWYQQALGQGPQFIFQYYEEEERQRGNFPDRFSGHQFPNYSSELNVNALLLGDSALYLCASSLPMVAGGQGGELFFGEGSRLTVL.

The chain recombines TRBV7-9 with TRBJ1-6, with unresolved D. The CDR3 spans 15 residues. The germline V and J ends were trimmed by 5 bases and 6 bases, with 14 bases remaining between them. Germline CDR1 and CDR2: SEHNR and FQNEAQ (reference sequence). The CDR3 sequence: CASSRLGFSNSPLHF. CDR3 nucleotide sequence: TGTGCCAGCAGCCGACTAGGCTTTTCTAATTCACCCCTCCACTTT.

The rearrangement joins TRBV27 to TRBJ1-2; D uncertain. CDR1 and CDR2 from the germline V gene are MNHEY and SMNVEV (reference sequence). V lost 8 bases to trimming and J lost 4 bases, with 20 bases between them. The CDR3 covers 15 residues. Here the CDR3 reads CASGALGNLIYGYTF. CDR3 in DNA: TGTGCCAGCGGCGCCCTGGGCAACTTGATCTATGGCTACACCTTC.

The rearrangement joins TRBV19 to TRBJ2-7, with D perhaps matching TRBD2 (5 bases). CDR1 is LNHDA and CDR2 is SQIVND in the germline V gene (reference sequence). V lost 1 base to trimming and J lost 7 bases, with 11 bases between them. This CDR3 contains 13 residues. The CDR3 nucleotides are TGTGCCAGTAGTATAGGGCCCCGGGGAGAGCAGTACTTC. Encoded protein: CASSIGPRGEQYF.

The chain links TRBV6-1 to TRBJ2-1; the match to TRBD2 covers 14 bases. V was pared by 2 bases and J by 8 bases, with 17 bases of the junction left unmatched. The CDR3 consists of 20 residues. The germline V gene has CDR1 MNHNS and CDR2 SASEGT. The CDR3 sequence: CASSESLLGLAGGRPYEQFF. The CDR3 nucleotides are TGTGCCAGCAGTGAAAGTTTACTCGGACTAGCGGGGGGAAGGCCCTATGAGCAGTTCTTC.